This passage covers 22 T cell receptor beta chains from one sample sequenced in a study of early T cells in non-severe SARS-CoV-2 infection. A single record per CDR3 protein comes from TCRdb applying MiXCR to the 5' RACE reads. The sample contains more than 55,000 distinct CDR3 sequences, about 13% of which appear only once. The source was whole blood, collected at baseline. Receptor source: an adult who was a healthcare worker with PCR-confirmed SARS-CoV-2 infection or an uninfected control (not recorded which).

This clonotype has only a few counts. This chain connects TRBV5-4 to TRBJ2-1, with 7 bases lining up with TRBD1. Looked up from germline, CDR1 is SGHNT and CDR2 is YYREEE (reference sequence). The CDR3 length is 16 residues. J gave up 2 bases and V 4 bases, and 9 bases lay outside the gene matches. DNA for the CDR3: TGTGCCAGCAGCGGGGTGGCAGGGGGTGCCTACAATGAGCAGTTCTTC. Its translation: CASSGVAGGAYNEQFF.

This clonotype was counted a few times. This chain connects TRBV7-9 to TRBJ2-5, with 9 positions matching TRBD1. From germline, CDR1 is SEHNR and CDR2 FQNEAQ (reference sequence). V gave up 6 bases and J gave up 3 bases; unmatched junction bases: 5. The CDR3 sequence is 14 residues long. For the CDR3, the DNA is TGTGCCAGCAGTTACAGGGGGCTCGAAGAGACCCAGTACTTC. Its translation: CASSYRGLEETQYF.

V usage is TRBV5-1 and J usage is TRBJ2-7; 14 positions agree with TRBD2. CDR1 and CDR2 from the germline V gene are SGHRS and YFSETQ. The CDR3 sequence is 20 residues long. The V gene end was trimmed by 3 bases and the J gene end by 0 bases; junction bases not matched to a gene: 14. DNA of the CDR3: TGCGCCAGCAGCTCCCTAGATGGACTAGCGGGGGGACCAAGCTCCTACGAGCAGTACTTC. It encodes CASSSLDGLAGGPSSYEQYF.

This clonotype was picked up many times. Here the CDR3 reads CSATNRGVGSTDTQYF. The CDR3 DNA reads as TGCAGTGCTACTAACAGGGGTGTGGGGAGCACAGATACGCAGTATTTT. This chain uses TRBV20-1 with TRBJ2-3; 7 bases align to TRBD1. Germline assignment: CDR1 DFQATT and CDR2 SNEGSKA (reference sequence). V dropped 4 bases and J dropped 0; count of bases not matched to a gene: 10. The CDR3 runs 16 residues.

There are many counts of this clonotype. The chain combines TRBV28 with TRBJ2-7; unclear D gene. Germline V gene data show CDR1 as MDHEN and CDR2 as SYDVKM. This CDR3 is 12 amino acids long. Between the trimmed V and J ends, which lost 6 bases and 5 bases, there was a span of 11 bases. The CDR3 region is CASSLLLDEQYF. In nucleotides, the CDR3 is TGTGCCAGCAGCCTTCTTTTGGACGAGCAGTACTTC.

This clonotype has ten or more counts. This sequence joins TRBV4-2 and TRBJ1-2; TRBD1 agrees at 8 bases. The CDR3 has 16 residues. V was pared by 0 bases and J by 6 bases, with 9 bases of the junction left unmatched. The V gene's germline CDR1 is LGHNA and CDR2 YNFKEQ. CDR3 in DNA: TGTGCCAGCAGCCAAGATTCGAAGACAGGGGCAGATGGCTACACCTTC. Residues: CASSQDSKTGADGYTF.

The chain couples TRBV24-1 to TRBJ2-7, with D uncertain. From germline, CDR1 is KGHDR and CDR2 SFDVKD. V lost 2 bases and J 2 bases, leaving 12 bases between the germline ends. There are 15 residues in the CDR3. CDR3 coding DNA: TGTGCCACCAGTGATTCGCGGACCCACGCCTACGAGCAGTACTTC. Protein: CATSDSRTHAYEQYF.

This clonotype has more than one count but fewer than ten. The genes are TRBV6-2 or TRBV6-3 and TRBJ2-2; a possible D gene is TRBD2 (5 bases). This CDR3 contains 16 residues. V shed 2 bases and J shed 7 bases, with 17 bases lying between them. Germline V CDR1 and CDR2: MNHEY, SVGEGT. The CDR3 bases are TGTGCCAGCAGTTACGGCGGGCTAGCCCTAGGCGGGGAGCTGTTTTTT. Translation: CASSYGGLALGGELFF.

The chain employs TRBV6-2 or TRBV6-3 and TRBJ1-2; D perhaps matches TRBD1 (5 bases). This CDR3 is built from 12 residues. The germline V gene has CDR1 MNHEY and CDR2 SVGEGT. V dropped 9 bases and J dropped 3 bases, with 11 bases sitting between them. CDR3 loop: CARTGADYGYTF. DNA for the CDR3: TGTGCCAGAACAGGAGCGGACTATGGCTACACCTTC.

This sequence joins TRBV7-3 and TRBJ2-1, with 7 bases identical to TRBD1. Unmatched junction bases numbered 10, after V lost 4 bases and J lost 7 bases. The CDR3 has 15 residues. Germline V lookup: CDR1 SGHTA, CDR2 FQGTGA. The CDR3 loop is CASSSVGQADNEQFF. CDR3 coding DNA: TGTGCCAGCAGCTCTGTCGGACAGGCCGATAATGAGCAGTTCTTC.

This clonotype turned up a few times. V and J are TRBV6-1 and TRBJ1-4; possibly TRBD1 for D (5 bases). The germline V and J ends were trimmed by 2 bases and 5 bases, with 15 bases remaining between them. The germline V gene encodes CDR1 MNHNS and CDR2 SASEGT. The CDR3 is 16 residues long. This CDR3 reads CASSETDIGQNEKLFF. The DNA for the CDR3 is TGTGCCAGCAGTGAAACTGATATCGGACAAAATGAAAAACTGTTTTTT.

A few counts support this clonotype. The CDR3 region has the DNA TGTGCCAGCAGTGAACGGCAGATCTTCGGGACCCAGTACTTC. Protein sequence: CASSERQIFGTQYF. The chain carries TRBV6-1 and TRBJ2-5, with D unresolved. CDR1 and CDR2 (germline): MNHNS, SASEGT. The V end lost 2 bases, the J end lost 7 bases, and 14 bases lay between the germline ends. The CDR3 runs to 14 residues.

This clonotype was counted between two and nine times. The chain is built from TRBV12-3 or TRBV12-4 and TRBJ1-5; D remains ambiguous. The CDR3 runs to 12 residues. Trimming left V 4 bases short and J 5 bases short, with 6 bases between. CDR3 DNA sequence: TGTGCCAGCAGTTCCTGGGATCAGCCCCAGCATTTT. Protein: CASSSWDQPQHF.

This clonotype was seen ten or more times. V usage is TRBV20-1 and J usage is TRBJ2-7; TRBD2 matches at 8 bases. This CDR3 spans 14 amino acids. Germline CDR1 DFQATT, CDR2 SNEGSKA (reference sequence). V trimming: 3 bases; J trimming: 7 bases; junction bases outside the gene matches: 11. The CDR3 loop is CSASPGGAGVEQYF. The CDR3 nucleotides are TGCAGTGCTAGCCCCGGGGGAGCGGGAGTAGAGCAGTACTTC.

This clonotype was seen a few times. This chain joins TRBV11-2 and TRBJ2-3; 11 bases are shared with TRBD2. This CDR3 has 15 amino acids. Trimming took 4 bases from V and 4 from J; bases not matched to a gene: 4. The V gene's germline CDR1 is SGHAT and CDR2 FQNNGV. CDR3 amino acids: CASSSLAGDADTQYF. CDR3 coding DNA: TGTGCCAGCAGCTCACTAGCGGGGGACGCAGATACGCAGTATTTT. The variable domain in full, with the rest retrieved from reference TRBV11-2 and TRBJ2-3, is EAGVAQSPRYKIIEKRQSVAFWCNPISGHATLYWYQQILGQGPKLLIQFQNNGVVDDSQLPKDRFSAERLKGVDSTLKIQPAKLEDSAVYLCASSSLAGDADTQYFGPGTRLTVL.

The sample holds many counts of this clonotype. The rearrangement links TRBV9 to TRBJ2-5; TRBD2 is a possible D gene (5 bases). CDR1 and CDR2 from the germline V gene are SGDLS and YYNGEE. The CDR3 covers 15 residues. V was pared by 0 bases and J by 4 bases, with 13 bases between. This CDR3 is CASSVDTGIGETQYF. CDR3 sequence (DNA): TGTGCCAGCAGCGTAGATACGGGGATTGGAGAGACCCAGTACTTC.

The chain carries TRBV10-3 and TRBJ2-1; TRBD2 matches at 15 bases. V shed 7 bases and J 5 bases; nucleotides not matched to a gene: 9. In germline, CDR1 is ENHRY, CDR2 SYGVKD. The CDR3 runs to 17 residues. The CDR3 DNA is TGTGCCATCACGTCCGGACTAGCGGGAGGGATCCACAATGAGCAGTTCTTC. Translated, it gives CAITSGLAGGIHNEQFF.

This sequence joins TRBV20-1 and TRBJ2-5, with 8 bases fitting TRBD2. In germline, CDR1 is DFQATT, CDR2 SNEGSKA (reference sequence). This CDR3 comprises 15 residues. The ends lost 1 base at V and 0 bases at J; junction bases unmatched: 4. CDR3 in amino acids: CSARGISGDQETQYF. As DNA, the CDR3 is TGCAGTGCTAGAGGTATTAGCGGGGACCAAGAGACCCAGTACTTC.

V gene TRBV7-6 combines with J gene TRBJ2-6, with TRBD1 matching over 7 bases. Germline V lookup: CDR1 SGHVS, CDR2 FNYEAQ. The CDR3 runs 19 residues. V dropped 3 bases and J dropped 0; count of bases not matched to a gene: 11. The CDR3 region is CASSFSFAGGYSGANVLTF. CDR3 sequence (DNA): TGTGCCAGCAGCTTCAGTTTTGCAGGGGGTTACTCTGGGGCCAACGTCCTGACTTTC.

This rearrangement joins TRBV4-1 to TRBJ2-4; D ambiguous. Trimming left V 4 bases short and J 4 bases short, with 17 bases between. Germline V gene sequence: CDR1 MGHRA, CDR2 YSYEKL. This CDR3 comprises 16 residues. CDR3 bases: TGCGCCAGCAGCCCCATGGATGTACAGCTAAAAAACATTCAGTACTTC. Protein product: CASSPMDVQLKNIQYF.

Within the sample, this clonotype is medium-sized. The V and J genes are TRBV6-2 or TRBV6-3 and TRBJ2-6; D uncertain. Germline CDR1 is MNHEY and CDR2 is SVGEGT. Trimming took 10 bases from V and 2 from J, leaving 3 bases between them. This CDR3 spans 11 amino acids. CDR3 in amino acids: CATTGANVLTF. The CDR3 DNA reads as TGTGCCACCACTGGGGCCAACGTCCTGACTTTC.

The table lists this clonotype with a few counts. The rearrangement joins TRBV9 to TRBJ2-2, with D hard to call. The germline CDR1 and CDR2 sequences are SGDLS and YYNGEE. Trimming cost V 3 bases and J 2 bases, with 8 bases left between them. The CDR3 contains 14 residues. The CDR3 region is CASSADPNTGELFF. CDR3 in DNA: TGTGCCAGCAGCGCCGACCCTAACACCGGGGAGCTGTTTTTT.